Each of the 25 T cell receptor beta chains below was sequenced from the same sample in a study of read filtering for tumor transcriptome and immune sequencing. Molecular barcoded adaptors covering alpha/delta and beta/gamma chains were used on 400 to 450 ng RNA. A single record per CDR3 protein comes from TCRdb applying MiXCR to the reads. This sample has approximately 60,000 distinct CDR3 sequences; 20% to 25% occur once, and the top ten carry approximately 18%. The sequenced sample was a population of CD138-negative cells sorted from bone marrow. The origin of the receptors is a donor over 35 with multiple myeloma.

This clonotype was counted ten times or more. In DNA form, the CDR3 reads TGCGCCAGCAGGGGACAGGGTTCCTATGGCTACACCTTC. It translates to CASRGQGSYGYTF. The chain employs TRBV5-1 and TRBJ1-2; 9 bases align to TRBD1. This CDR3 region has 13 residues. The V and J ends lost 5 bases and 4 bases, in that order; junction bases with no gene match: 3. Germline-derived CDR1 and CDR2 are SGHRS and YFSETQ.

The chain uses TRBV15 and TRBJ2-6; possible D gene TRBD2, 6 bases. This CDR3 has 14 amino acids. The V end was cut by 5 bases, the J end by 4 bases, with 9 bases between. CDR1 LNHNV and CDR2 YYDKDF come from the germline V gene (reference sequence). The CDR3: CATSPGGGANVLTF. For the CDR3, the DNA is TGTGCCACCAGCCCTGGGGGGGGGGCCAACGTCCTGACTTTC.

In this sample, this clonotype turned up many times. V gene TRBV28 combines with J gene TRBJ2-1, with 9 bases matching TRBD2. J was trimmed by 4 bases and V by 7 bases; bases with no gene match: 5. Germline CDR1 and CDR2: MDHEN and SYDVKM. CDR3 length: 14 residues. The CDR3 bases are TGTGCCAGCAAGAATCTAGCGGGATACAATGAGCAGTTCTTC. Its translation is CASKNLAGYNEQFF.

Only a few counts were recorded for this clonotype. This sequence joins TRBV6-5 and TRBJ2-5; D could derive from TRBD1 or TRBD2 (5 bases each). Germline loops: CDR1 MNHEY, CDR2 SVGAGI. The CDR3 loop spans 13 amino acids. Trimming pared 6 bases from V and 1 base from J, leaving 9 bases between. The CDR3 DNA reads TGTGCCAGCAGCCCCGGGACCCAAGAGACCCAGTACTTC. Translated: CASSPGTQETQYF.

This clonotype was picked up many times. V gene TRBV24-1 combines with J gene TRBJ2-5, with TRBD1 identical over 12 bases. The length of the CDR3 is 15 residues. Germline CDR1 and CDR2: KGHDR and SFDVKD. After removal of 4 bases from V and 6 bases from J, the junction contained 5 bases not matched to a gene. CDR3 sequence (DNA): TGTGCCACCAGTGACCTGGGACAGGGGGCGAAGACCCAGTACTTC. It codes for CATSDLGQGAKTQYF.

This clonotype was picked up many times. V is TRBV12-3 or TRBV12-4 and J is TRBJ1-5; D uncertain. V lost 5 bases, J lost 0 bases, and 2 bases lay in between. CDR3 size: 12 residues. CDR3 nucleotide sequence: TGTGCCAGCAGTAATAGCAATCAGCCCCAGCATTTT. Protein sequence: CASSNSNQPQHF.

This clonotype occurred many times. This chain connects TRBV18 to TRBJ2-3, with TRBD2 matching over 13 bases. The J segment lost 6 bases and the V segment lost 3 bases, leaving 15 bases of the junction unmatched. Per the germline V gene, CDR1 is KGHSH and CDR2 is LQKENI. The length of the CDR3 is 19 residues. The CDR3 sequence: CASSPTGGPRTSGGDTQYF. The CDR3 DNA sequence: TGTGCCAGCTCACCCACAGGGGGCCCACGGACTAGCGGGGGCGATACGCAGTATTTT. The variable domain in full, completed from reference TRBV18 and TRBJ2-3, reads NAGVMQNPRHLVRRRGQEARLRCSPMKGHSHVYWYRQLPEEGLKFMVYLQKENIIDESGMPKERFSAEFPKEGPSILRIQQVVRGDSAAYFCASSPTGGPRTSGGDTQYFGPGTRLTVL.

The chain couples TRBV25-1 to TRBJ2-7; no firm D call. Deletions cut 7 bases from V and 2 bases from J, with 15 bases between. The CDR3 consists of 14 residues. Looked up from germline, CDR1 is MGHDK and CDR2 is SYGVNS. The CDR3 DNA reads TGTGCCAGCAAAGGAACGTCACATGCCTACGAGCAGTACTTC. Translation gives CASKGTSHAYEQYF.

This clonotype was counted ten times or more. The chain carries TRBV29-1 and TRBJ2-2, with 10 bases fitting TRBD2. The ends lost 7 bases at V and 5 bases at J; junction bases unmatched: 7. Per the germline V gene, CDR1 is SQVTM and CDR2 is ANQGSEA. The CDR3 contains 14 residues. DNA for the CDR3: TGCAGCGCCCTGGGTAGCGGGGGGACCGGGGAGCTGTTTTTT. It yields the protein CSALGSGGTGELFF.

The rearrangement links TRBV11-1 to TRBJ2-5; TRBD2 matches at 14 bases. The CDR3 covers 18 residues. J lost 4 bases, V lost 4 bases, and 11 bases had no gene match. Per germline, CDR1 SGHAT and CDR2 FQDESV (reference sequence). In DNA, the CDR3 is TGTGCCAGCAGCTCCCCTCGACTAGCGGGAGGGCCGGGAGAGACCCAGTACTTC. Translated, it gives CASSSPRLAGGPGETQYF.

CDR3 in DNA: TGCGCCAGCAGTGTTGACTACGATCAGTTCTTC. Its translation is CASSVDYDQFF. The rearrangement joins TRBV5-1 to TRBJ2-1, with TRBD2 as a possible D gene (5 bases). The CDR3 length is 11 residues. The ends were cut back, 5 bases at V and 13 bases at J, with 13 bases in the middle. Germline CDR1 and CDR2: SGHRS and YFSETQ. Together with reference TRBV5-1 and TRBJ2-1, the CDR3 gives the full variable domain: KAGVTQTPRYLIKTRGQQVTLSCSPISGHRSVSWYQQTPGQGLQFLFEYFSETQRNKGNFPGRFSGRQFSNSRSEMNVSTLELGDSALYLCASSVDYDQFFGPGTRLTVL.

This clonotype came up many times. The chain recombines TRBV6-5 with TRBJ1-5; TRBD1 matches 8 bases. The CDR3 consists of 14 residues. V was clipped by 4 bases and J by 4 bases; unmatched bases: 3. Germline loops: CDR1 MNHEY, CDR2 SVGAGI. The DNA for the CDR3 is TGTGCCAGCAGTTTCGGACAGGGAAATCAGCCCCAGCATTTT. Its translation is CASSFGQGNQPQHF.

This clonotype was seen at least ten times. V and J are TRBV20-1 and TRBJ1-5; D perhaps matches TRBD1 (5 bases). The CDR3 has 14 residues. The V end lost 1 base, the J end lost 5 bases, and 12 bases lay between the germline ends. Germline values: CDR1 DFQATT, CDR2 SNEGSKA (reference sequence). Here the CDR3 DNA reads TGCAGTGCTAGAGGGTGGGGGAGAGATCAGCCCCAGCATTTT. Translating gives CSARGWGRDQPQHF.

The chain carries TRBV12-3 or TRBV12-4 and TRBJ1-4; D not certain. V was trimmed by 0 bases and J by 8 bases, leaving 10 bases between them. CDR3 length: 14 amino acids. DNA of the CDR3: TGTGCCAGCAGTTTAGCGTACCCTAGGGAAAAACTGTTTTTT. Protein sequence: CASSLAYPREKLFF.

There are many counts of this clonotype. The chain is built from TRBV29-1 and TRBJ2-1; D is undetermined. CDR1 and CDR2 (germline): SQVTM, ANQGSEA. The V end lost 6 bases, the J end lost 9 bases, and 18 bases lay between the germline ends. The CDR3 runs 13 residues. CDR3 loop: CSVEQAGYGEQFF. CDR3 in DNA: TGCAGCGTCGAGCAGGCCGGGTACGGTGAGCAGTTCTTC.

In the case of this clonotype: Just one base apart from a much larger clone, this may be a read error. This rearrangement joins TRBV6-2 or TRBV6-3 to TRBJ2-3, with TRBD2 matching 12 bases. This CDR3 is 17 amino acids long. V shed 11 bases and J 1 base; nucleotides not matched to a gene: 13. CDR1 MNHEY and CDR2 SVGEGT come from the germline V gene. CDR3 in DNA: TGTGCCGGCACCCAACGACTAGCGGGGGCAGGCACAGATACGCAGTATTTT. It specifies CAGTQRLAGAGTDTQYF.

The chain carries TRBV2 and TRBJ2-1; 8 nucleotides align to TRBD2. Germline CDR1 SNHLY, CDR2 FYNNEI. Trimming took 6 bases from V and 10 from J; bases not matched to a gene: 8. The CDR3 has 13 amino acids. The CDR3 DNA sequence: TGTGCCAGCAGAAGGGGGACTAGTAACGAGCAGTTCTTC. Translated: CASRRGTSNEQFF.

This clonotype appeared many times. This chain links TRBV3-1 with TRBJ2-1; TRBD2 agrees at 11 bases. This CDR3 region has 19 residues. V gave up 1 base and J gave up 0 bases; unmatched junction bases: 8. CDR1 and CDR2 from the germline V gene are LGHDT and YNNKEL (reference sequence). The CDR3 coding sequence is TGTGCCAGCAGCCAAGTACCTAGCGGGGGGTTGAGCTCCTACAATGAGCAGTTCTTC. This sequence encodes CASSQVPSGGLSSYNEQFF.

This clonotype appeared many times. The chain combines TRBV5-1 with TRBJ2-1, with 12 bases identical to TRBD1. In germline, CDR1 is SGHRS, CDR2 YFSETQ. V shed 4 bases and J 1 base; nucleotides not matched to a gene: 3. CDR3 length: 16 residues. The CDR3 coding sequence is TGCGCCAGCAGCCAGGGACAGGGGGCTTCCTACAATGAGCAGTTCTTC. It translates to CASSQGQGASYNEQFF.

This clonotype was picked up many times. V is TRBV20-1 and J is TRBJ1-4; tentative D call: TRBD1 (5 bases). CDR1 and CDR2 from the germline V gene are DFQATT and SNEGSKA (reference sequence). The CDR3 is 15 amino acids. With 0 bases removed from V and 0 bases from J, the gap between germline ends came to 8 bases. CDR3 in amino acids: CSARDRRATNEKLFF. The DNA for the CDR3 is TGCAGTGCTAGAGATCGCAGGGCAACTAATGAAAAACTGTTTTTT.

On this clonotype itself: This clone may be a read error of a much larger clone one base away. In this CDR3 the conserved last residue, phenylalanine or tryptophan, is missing, so a read error is likely. This chain connects TRBV27 to TRBJ2-3; D is perhaps TRBD1 (5 bases). With 6 bases removed from V and 1 base from J, the gap between germline ends came to 5 bases. This CDR3 has 12 residues. The germline V gene has CDR1 MNHEY and CDR2 SMNVEV (reference sequence). The DNA of the CDR3 is TGTGCCAGCAGAGGGGGCACAGATACGCAGTATTCT. Translating gives CASRGGTDTQYS.

This clonotype was observed many times. The chain recombines TRBV6-5 with TRBJ2-1, with D uncertain. CDR1 is MNHEY, CDR2 SVGAGI, per germline. This CDR3 has 17 residues. Trimming took 1 base from V and 2 from J, leaving 15 bases between them. CDR3 protein: CASSYFDSPSPYNEQFF. In DNA, the CDR3 is TGTGCCAGCAGTTACTTCGATAGTCCTTCCCCCTACAATGAGCAGTTCTTC.

In this sample, this clonotype turned up many times. This chain uses TRBV20-1 with TRBJ2-7; D unresolved. Germline V gives CDR1 DFQATT, CDR2 SNEGSKA (reference sequence). The length of the CDR3 is 14 residues. Deletions cut 2 bases from V and 6 bases from J, with 17 bases between. CDR3 sequence (DNA): TGCAGTGCTAGAAATGGAAGGCGGCCCGGCGAGCAGTACTTC. Its translation: CSARNGRRPGEQYF.

This clonotype was observed many times. The chain is built from TRBV2 and TRBJ2-1; D possibly matches TRBD1 or TRBD2 (5 bases each). Trimming removed 2 bases at V and 4 bases at J, with 9 bases between. Germline V lookup: CDR1 SNHLY, CDR2 FYNNEI. The CDR3 runs 14 residues. In DNA form, the CDR3 reads TGTGCCAGCAGTGAACTGGGACCATACAATGAGCAGTTCTTC. Amino acid sequence: CASSELGPYNEQFF.

There are many counts of this clonotype. The chain joins TRBV28 to TRBJ2-7, with 7 bases aligning to TRBD1. This CDR3 is 15 amino acids long. Trimming at V came to 5 bases and at J to 0 bases, leaving 7 bases not matched to a gene. The germline V gene has CDR1 MDHEN and CDR2 SYDVKM. DNA for the CDR3: TGTGCCAGCAGTAAAAGGACAGGAAGCTCCTACGAGCAGTACTTC. It is translated as CASSKRTGSSYEQYF.